This note documents a single T cell receptor beta chain sequence. Its antigen remains unknown. This record belongs to a study of T cell responses to AZD1222 COVID-19 vaccine. Findings and limits, study-wide: Dominant at 160-218 and 743-854, vaccine-associated CD4 TCRs also spanned spike. The donor group comprised mostly white British people and more females; the analysis possibly underestimated clonal diversity. Receipt of two AZD1222 doses was followed by a rise in Spike-specific TCR breadth and depth.

The CDR3 totals 12 residues. With 8 bases clipped from V and 6 bases from J, the junction kept 2 bases outside the gene matches. Per germline, CDR1 MNHEY and CDR2 SVGAGI. Assay used: immunoSEQ multiplex PCR; TCRdb lists only in-frame clones, some missing. This sample has about 120,000 clones, with roughly 84% found just once. Sequencing used peripheral blood, obtained on day 0 of AZD1222 vaccination. This sequence originates from an adult in good health. The rearrangement uses TRBV6-5 and TRBJ2-1, with TRBD1 matching 9 bases. CDR3 nucleotide sequence: TGTGCCAGCTCGGGACAGGGCAATGAGCAGTTCTTC. Its protein is CASSGQGNEQFF.